Presented here are 19 T cell receptor beta chains from one specimen sequenced in a study of PD-1 blockade in classical Hodgkin lymphoma. Each of the patients experienced relapse following autologous stem cell transplantation, and their brentuximab vedotin exposure differed. The method was immunoSEQ multiplex PCR; TCRdb's version includes in-frame clones alone and lacks a portion of them. Among roughly 25,000 clones listed, approximately 80% were seen once. Specimen: peripheral blood mononuclear cells (PBMCs), collected at baseline. The receptors originated from a human donor with classical Hodgkin lymphoma.

The chain has TRBV9 and TRBJ2-2; 13 bases are shared with TRBD2. Germline loops: CDR1 SGDLS, CDR2 YYNGEE. The CDR3 runs 16 residues. V was clipped by 3 bases and J by 3 bases; unmatched bases: 2. CDR3 sequence reads: CASSGTSGGHTGELFF. The CDR3 region has the DNA TGTGCCAGCAGCGGGACTAGCGGGGGACACACCGGGGAGCTGTTTTTT.

This chain joins TRBV21-1 and TRBJ1-6; the table gives TRBD1 as D, unverified against the DNA. TRBV21-1 is recorded as a pseudogene. The length of the CDR3 is 16 residues. The chain's CDR3 is CASSKADSSYNSPLHF. The DNA of the CDR3 is TGTGCCAGCAGCAAAGCGGACAGCTCCTATAATTCACCCCTCCACTTT.

The chain couples TRBV5-4 to TRBJ1-4; 7 nucleotides align to TRBD1. V was clipped by 0 bases and J by 4 bases; unmatched bases: 3. CDR1 is SGHNT, CDR2 YYREEE, per germline (reference sequence). The CDR3 runs 15 residues. For the CDR3, the DNA is TGTGCCAGCAGCTTGGAGGGGGCGAATAATGAAAAACTGTTTTTT. It encodes CASSLEGANNEKLFF.

In DNA, the CDR3 is TGTGCCAGCAGCCCGGACAGGACAGGAAGAAACACCATATATTTT. This sequence encodes CASSPDRTGRNTIYF. This chain uses TRBV7-6 with TRBJ1-3, with 7 bases fitting TRBD1. The CDR3 spans 15 residues. Trimming cost V 5 bases and J 5 bases; bases outside gene matches: 9. Germline loops: CDR1 SGHVS, CDR2 FNYEAQ. The whole variable domain, filled in from reference TRBV7-6 and TRBJ1-3, reads GAGVSQSPRYKVTKRGQDVALRCDPISGHVSLYWYRQALGQGPEFLTYFNYEAQQDKSGLPNDRFSAERPEGSISTLTIQRTEQRDSAMYRCASSPDRTGRNTIYFGEGSWLTVV.

The rearrangement uses TRBV7-2 and TRBJ2-1, with 8 bases fitting TRBD2. Germline V CDR1 and CDR2: SGHTA, FQGNSA. CDR3 length: 17 residues. Trimming removed 1 base from V and 1 base from J; junction bases left unmatched: 6. The CDR3 loop is CASSLESAGASYNEQFF. CDR3 coding DNA: TGTGCCAGCAGCTTAGAATCAGCGGGGGCTTCCTACAATGAGCAGTTCTTC. The full variable domain, with the rest looked up from reference TRBV7-2 and TRBJ2-1, is GAGVSQSPSNKVTEKGKDVELRCDPISGHTALYWYRQSLGQGLEFLIYFQGNSAPDKSGLPSDRFSAERTGGSVSTLTIQRTQQEDSAVYLCASSLESAGASYNEQFFGPGTRLTVL.

Only one count was recorded for this clone. The V call is TRBV9, the J call TRBJ2-7; 10 nucleotides line up with TRBD1. V was clipped by 4 bases and J by 0 bases; unmatched bases: 13. The CDR3 spans 18 residues. Germline V gene data show CDR1 as SGDLS and CDR2 as YYNGEE. In DNA, the CDR3 is TGTGCCAGCAGCCCGGGGACAGGGGTTCCCCTTTTCTCCTACGAGCAGTACTTC. Translating it yields CASSPGTGVPLFSYEQYF. Full variable domain (outside the CDR3, taken from reference TRBV9 and TRBJ2-7): DSGVTQTPKHLITATGQRVTLRCSPRSGDLSVYWYQQSLDQGLQFLIQYYNGEERAKGNILERFSAQQFPDLHSELNLSSLELGDSALYFCASSPGTGVPLFSYEQYFGPGTRLTVT.

V and J are TRBV27 and TRBJ2-5; the D call may be TRBD1 or TRBD2 (5 bases each). This CDR3 is 13 amino acids long. The germline V and J ends were trimmed by 3 bases and 6 bases, with 11 bases remaining between them. The germline CDR1 and CDR2 sequences are MNHEY and SMNVEV (reference sequence). The DNA for the CDR3 is TGTGCCAGCAGTTTTCACGGGGCGAAGACCCAGTACTTC. Translating gives CASSFHGAKTQYF.

The rearrangement uses TRBV28 and TRBJ1-2; no definite D call. From germline, CDR1 is MDHEN and CDR2 SYDVKM. This CDR3 comprises 13 residues. Trimming pared 1 base from V and 4 bases from J, leaving 7 bases between. The CDR3 DNA reads TGTGCCAGCAGTTTATCGGACCGCTATGGCTACACCTTC. Protein product: CASSLSDRYGYTF.

V and J are TRBV4-3 and TRBJ2-7, with TRBD1 identical over 9 bases. The germline gives CDR1 LGHNA, CDR2 YSLEER. V shed 2 bases and J 4 bases; nucleotides not matched to a gene: 6. The CDR3 is made up of 15 amino acids. The CDR3 reads CASSQRTGGFYEQYF. CDR3 nucleotide sequence: TGCGCCAGCAGCCAAAGAACAGGGGGCTTTTACGAGCAGTACTTC.

The V gene is TRBV28, the J gene TRBJ2-3; the D gene is possibly TRBD1 (5 bases). This CDR3 comprises 15 residues. Trimming removed 4 bases from V and 1 base from J, with 12 bases in between. Germline CDR1 reads MDHEN; CDR2 reads SYDVKM. The CDR3 DNA reads as TGTGCCAGCAGTTCCCAGGGTAGGGGCACAGATACGCAGTATTTT. Residues: CASSSQGRGTDTQYF.

The chain carries TRBV6-5 and TRBJ1-5; 8 nucleotides agree with TRBD1. Trimming removed 6 bases from V and 5 bases from J; junction bases left unmatched: 9. The CDR3 runs to 15 residues. Germline CDR1 MNHEY, CDR2 SVGAGI. The CDR3 DNA reads TGTGCCAGCAGCCCTTGGACAGGGAGTCATCAGCCCCAGCATTTT. Translated: CASSPWTGSHQPQHF.

This clone appeared a few times. The chain's CDR3 is CASSPTRHFLEQYF. The CDR3, as DNA: TGCGCCAGCAGTCCTACCAGACACTTTCTCGAGCAGTACTTC. This rearrangement joins TRBV10-1 to TRBJ2-7; D is ambiguous. Trimming took off 5 bases at V and 6 bases at J, with 17 bases between the two ends. This CDR3 is 14 amino acids long. CDR1 is WNHNN and CDR2 is SYGVQD in the germline V gene (reference sequence).

This sequence joins TRBV5-6 and TRBJ2-3; perhaps TRBD2 as D (7 bases). Trimming removed 7 bases at V and 6 bases at J, with 21 bases between. Germline assignment: CDR1 SGHDT and CDR2 YYEEEE. The CDR3 has 15 amino acids. The CDR3 protein is CASSGGPPGVDTQYF. CDR3 nucleotides: TGTGCCAGCTCCGGGGGGCCCCCGGGGGTGGATACGCAGTATTTT.

This chain joins TRBV27 and TRBJ2-3; D call uncertain. The germline CDR1 and CDR2 sequences are MNHEY and SMNVEV (reference sequence). Trimming stripped 2 bases from V and 5 bases from J, with 8 bases between. This CDR3 region has 13 residues. CDR3 protein: CASSLLPGDTQYF. The CDR3 DNA sequence: TGTGCCAGCAGTTTACTCCCCGGAGATACGCAGTATTTT.

The rearrangement uses TRBV7-2 and TRBJ1-2, with D possibly TRBD1 on 5 matching bases. This CDR3 comprises 11 residues. With 6 bases removed from V and 7 bases from J, the gap between germline ends came to 9 bases. Germline V CDR1 and CDR2: SGHTA, FQGNSA. CDR3 region: CASSTGPGYTF. DNA for the CDR3: TGTGCCAGCAGTACAGGTCCTGGCTACACCTTC.

V and J are TRBV4-1 and TRBJ2-1, with D maybe TRBD2 (6 bases). V was shortened by 4 bases and J by 4 bases, with 17 bases between the two germline ends. The CDR3 sequence is 16 residues long. CDR1 and CDR2 from the germline V gene are MGHRA and YSYEKL. CDR3 DNA sequence: TGCGCCAGCAGCCCTCCCCTTGGTGGGGGGTACAATGAGCAGTTCTTC. This sequence encodes CASSPPLGGGYNEQFF.

The V call is TRBV25-1, the J call TRBJ2-3, with 11 bases that match TRBD2. Trimming took 6 bases from V and 3 from J; bases not matched to a gene: 5. Germline-derived CDR1 and CDR2 are MGHDK and SYGVNS. The CDR3 loop spans 15 amino acids. The CDR3 reads CASSVTSGMTDTQYF. The CDR3 region has the DNA TGTGCCAGCAGCGTGACTAGCGGGATGACAGATACGCAGTATTTT.

There are a few counts of this clone. In DNA form, the CDR3 reads TGTGCCAGCAGCTACCTAGTAGCGGGGGGACGCATCAATGAGCAGTTCTTC. It specifies CASSYLVAGGRINEQFF. The rearrangement joins TRBV11-2 to TRBJ2-1, with TRBD2 matching 10 bases. V lost 4 bases and J lost 6; bases outside the gene matches: 12. The CDR3 covers 17 residues. From germline, CDR1 is SGHAT and CDR2 FQNNGV.

The sample holds one count of this clone. The chain joins TRBV27 to TRBJ2-1, with TRBD1 matching over 8 bases. Germline lookup yields CDR1 MNHEY and CDR2 SMNVEV (reference sequence). Trimming removed 0 bases from V and 9 bases from J; junction bases left unmatched: 4. This CDR3 region has 14 residues. The CDR3 protein is CASSLSDRGTEQFF. For the CDR3, the DNA is TGTGCCAGCAGTTTATCAGACAGGGGAACTGAGCAGTTCTTC.